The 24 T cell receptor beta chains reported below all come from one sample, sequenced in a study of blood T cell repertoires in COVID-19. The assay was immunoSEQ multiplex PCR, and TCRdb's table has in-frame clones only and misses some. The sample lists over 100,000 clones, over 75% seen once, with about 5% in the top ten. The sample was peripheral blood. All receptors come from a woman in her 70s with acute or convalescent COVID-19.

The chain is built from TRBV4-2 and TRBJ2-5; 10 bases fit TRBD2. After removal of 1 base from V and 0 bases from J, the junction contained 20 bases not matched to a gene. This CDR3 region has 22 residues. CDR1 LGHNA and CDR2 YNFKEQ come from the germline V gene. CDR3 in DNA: TGTGCCAGCAGCCAAGGGCTAGTAGGTTCCCCAGCGGGGGGGCTCTACCAAGAGACCCAGTACTTC. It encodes CASSQGLVGSPAGGLYQETQYF.

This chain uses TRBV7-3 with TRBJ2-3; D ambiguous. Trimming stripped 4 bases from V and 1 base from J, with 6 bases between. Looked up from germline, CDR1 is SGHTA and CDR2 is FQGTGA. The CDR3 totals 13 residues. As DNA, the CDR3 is TGTGCCAGCAGCTCCCCGGGCACAGATACGCAGTATTTT. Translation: CASSSPGTDTQYF.

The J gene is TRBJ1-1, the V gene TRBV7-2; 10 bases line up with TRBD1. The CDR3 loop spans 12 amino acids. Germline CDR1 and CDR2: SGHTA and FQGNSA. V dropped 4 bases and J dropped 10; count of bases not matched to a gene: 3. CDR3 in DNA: TGTGCCAGCAGCTGGGACAGGGGCACAGCTTTCTTT. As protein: CASSWDRGTAFF.

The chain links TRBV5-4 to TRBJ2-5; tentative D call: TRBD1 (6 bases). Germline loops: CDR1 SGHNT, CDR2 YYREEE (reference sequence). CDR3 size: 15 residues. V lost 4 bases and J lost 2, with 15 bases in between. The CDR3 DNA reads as TGTGCCAGCAGCCCCCTTTCCGGACAGCAAGAGACCCAGTACTTC. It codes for CASSPLSGQQETQYF.

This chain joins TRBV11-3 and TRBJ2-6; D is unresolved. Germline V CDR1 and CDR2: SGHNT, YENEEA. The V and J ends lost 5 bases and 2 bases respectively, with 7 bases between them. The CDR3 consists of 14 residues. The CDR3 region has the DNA TGTGCCAGCAGCCTCCGTACTGGGGCCAACGTCCTGACTTTC. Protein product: CASSLRTGANVLTF.

In DNA, the CDR3 is TGTGCCAGCAGTGAAGACTCGCGCTATGGCTACACCTTC. Translation: CASSEDSRYGYTF. This chain uses TRBV2 with TRBJ1-2, with D uncertain. Germline V gene sequence: CDR1 SNHLY, CDR2 FYNNEI. V was trimmed by 1 base and J by 4 bases, leaving 7 bases between them. This CDR3 region has 13 residues.

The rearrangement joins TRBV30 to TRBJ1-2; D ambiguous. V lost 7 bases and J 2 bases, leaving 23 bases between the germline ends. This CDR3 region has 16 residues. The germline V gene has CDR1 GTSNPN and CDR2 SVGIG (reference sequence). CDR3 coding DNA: TGTGCCTCCGGCCGGGGAAGTCGGGCTCGGAACTATGGCTACACCTTC. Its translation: CASGRGSRARNYGYTF.

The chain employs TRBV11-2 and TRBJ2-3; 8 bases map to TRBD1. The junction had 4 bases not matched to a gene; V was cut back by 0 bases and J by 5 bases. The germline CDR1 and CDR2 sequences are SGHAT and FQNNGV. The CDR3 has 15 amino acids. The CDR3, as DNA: TGTGCCAGCAGCTTAGACAGGGGGCATGGAGATACGCAGTATTTT. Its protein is CASSLDRGHGDTQYF.

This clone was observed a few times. The CDR3 sequence: CASSPEAQDTQYF. CDR3 DNA sequence: TGTGCCAGCAGCCCCGAGGCCCAAGATACGCAGTATTTT. The chain has TRBV5-4 and TRBJ2-3, with unresolved D. Germline V CDR1 and CDR2: SGHNT, YYREEE (reference sequence). The CDR3 is made up of 13 amino acids. Trimming cost V 4 bases and J 5 bases, with 11 bases left between them.

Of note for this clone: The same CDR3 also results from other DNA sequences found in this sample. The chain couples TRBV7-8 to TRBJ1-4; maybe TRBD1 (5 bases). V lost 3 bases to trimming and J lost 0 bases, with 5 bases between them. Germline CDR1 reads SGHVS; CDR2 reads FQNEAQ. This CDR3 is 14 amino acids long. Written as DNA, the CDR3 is TGTGCCAGCAGCTTGACAGCAACTAATGAAAAACTGTTTTTT. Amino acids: CASSLTATNEKLFF.

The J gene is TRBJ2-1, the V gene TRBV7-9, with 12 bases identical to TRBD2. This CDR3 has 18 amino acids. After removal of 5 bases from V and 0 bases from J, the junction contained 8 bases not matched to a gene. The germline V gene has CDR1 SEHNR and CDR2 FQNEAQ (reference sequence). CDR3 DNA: TGTGCCAGCAGCGGATGGACTAGCGGGGTCCGCTCCTACAATGAGCAGTTCTTC. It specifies CASSGWTSGVRSYNEQFF. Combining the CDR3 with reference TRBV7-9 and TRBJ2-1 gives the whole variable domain DTGVSQNPRHKITKRGQNVTFRCDPISEHNRLYWYRQTLGQGPEFLTYFQNEAQLEKSRLLSDRFSAERPKGSFSTLEIQRTEQGDSAMYLCASSGWTSGVRSYNEQFFGPGTRLTVL.

This CDR3 is CASSVRTGAEAFF. In nucleotides, the CDR3 is TGTGCCAGTAGTGTCCGGACAGGGGCTGAAGCTTTCTTT. J is TRBJ1-1 and V is TRBV19; 9 nucleotides match TRBD1. Germline V gene lookup returns CDR1 LNHDA and CDR2 SQIVND (reference sequence). This CDR3 has 13 amino acids. V lost 5 bases and J lost 6; bases outside the gene matches: 4.

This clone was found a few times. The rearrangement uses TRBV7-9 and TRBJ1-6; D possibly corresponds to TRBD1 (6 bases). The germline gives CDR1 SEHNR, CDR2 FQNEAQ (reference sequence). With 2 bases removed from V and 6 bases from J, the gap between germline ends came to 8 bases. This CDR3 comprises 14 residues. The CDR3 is CASSLSGVNSPLHF. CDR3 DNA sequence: TGTGCCAGCAGCTTATCAGGGGTTAATTCACCCCTCCACTTT.

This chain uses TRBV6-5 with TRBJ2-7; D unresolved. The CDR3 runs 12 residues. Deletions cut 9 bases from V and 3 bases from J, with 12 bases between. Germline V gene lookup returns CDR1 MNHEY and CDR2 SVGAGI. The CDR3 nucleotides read TGTGCCAGAAAAGCAGGCTTCTACGAGCAGTACTTC. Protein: CARKAGFYEQYF.

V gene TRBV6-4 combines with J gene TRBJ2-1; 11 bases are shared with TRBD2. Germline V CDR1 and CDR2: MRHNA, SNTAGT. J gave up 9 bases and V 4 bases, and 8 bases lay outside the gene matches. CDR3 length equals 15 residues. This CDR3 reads CASSVGLAGGFEQFF. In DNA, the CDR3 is TGTGCCAGCAGTGTCGGTCTAGCGGGGGGCTTTGAGCAGTTCTTC.

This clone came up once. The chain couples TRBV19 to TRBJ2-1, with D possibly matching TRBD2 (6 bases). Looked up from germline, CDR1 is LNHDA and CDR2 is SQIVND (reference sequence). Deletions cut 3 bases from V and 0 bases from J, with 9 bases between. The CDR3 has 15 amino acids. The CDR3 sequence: CASSIRGSSYNEQFF. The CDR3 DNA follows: TGTGCCAGTAGTATTCGGGGGAGCTCCTACAATGAGCAGTTCTTC.

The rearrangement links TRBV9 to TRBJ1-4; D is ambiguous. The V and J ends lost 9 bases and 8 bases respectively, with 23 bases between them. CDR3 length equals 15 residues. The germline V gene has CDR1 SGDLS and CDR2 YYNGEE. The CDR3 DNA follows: TGTGCCATCCCAGGTGCCCATCGAGGGTACGAAAAACTGTTTTTT. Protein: CAIPGAHRGYEKLFF. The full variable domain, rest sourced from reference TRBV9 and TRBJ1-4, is DSGVTQTPKHLITATGQRVTLRCSPRSGDLSVYWYQQSLDQGLQFLIQYYNGEERAKGNILERFSAQQFPDLHSELNLSSLELGDSALYFCAIPGAHRGYEKLFFGSGTQLSVL.

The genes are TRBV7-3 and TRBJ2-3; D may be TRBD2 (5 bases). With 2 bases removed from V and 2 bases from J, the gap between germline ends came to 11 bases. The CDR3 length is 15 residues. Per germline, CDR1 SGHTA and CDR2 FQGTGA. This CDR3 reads CASSLGSANTDTQYF. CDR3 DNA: TGTGCCAGCAGCTTAGGGAGTGCTAACACAGATACGCAGTATTTT. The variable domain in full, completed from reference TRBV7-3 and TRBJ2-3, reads GAGVSQTPSNKVTEKGKYVELRCDPISGHTALYWYRQSLGQGPEFLIYFQGTGAADDSGLPNDRFFAVRPEGSVSTLKIQRTERGDSAVYLCASSLGSANTDTQYFGPGTRLTVL.

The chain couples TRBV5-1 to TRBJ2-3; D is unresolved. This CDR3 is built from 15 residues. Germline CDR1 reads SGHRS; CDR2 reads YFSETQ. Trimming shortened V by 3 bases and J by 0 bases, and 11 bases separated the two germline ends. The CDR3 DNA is TGCGCCAGCAGCTATACACTACCTAGCACAGATACGCAGTATTTT. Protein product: CASSYTLPSTDTQYF.

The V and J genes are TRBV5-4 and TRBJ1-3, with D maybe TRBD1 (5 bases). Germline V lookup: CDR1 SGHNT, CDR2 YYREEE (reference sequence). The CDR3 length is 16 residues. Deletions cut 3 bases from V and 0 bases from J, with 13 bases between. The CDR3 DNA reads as TGTGCCAGCAGCTCAGAGTCAGGGCTCTCTGGAAACACCATATATTTT. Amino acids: CASSSESGLSGNTIYF.

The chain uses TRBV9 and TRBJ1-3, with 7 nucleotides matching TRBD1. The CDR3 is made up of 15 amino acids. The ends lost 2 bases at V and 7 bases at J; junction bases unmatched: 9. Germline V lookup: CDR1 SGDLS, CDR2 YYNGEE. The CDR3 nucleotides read TGTGCCAGCAGCGTGGGACAGACAGGGTTCAACACCATATATTTT. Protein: CASSVGQTGFNTIYF. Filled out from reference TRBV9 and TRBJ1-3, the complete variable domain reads DSGVTQTPKHLITATGQRVTLRCSPRSGDLSVYWYQQSLDQGLQFLIQYYNGEERAKGNILERFSAQQFPDLHSELNLSSLELGDSALYFCASSVGQTGFNTIYFGEGSWLTVV.

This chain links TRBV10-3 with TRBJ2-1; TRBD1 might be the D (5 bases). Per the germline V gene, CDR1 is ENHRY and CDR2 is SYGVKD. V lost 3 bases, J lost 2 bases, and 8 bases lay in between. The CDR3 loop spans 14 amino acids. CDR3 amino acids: CAISERGAYNEQFF. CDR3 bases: TGTGCCATCAGTGAAAGGGGCGCCTACAATGAGCAGTTCTTC.

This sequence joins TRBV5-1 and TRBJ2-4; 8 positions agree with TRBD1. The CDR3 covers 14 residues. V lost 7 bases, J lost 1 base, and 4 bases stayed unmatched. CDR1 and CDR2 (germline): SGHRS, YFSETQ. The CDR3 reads CASGQGMAKNIQYF. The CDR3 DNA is TGCGCCAGCGGACAGGGTATGGCCAAAAACATTCAGTACTTC.

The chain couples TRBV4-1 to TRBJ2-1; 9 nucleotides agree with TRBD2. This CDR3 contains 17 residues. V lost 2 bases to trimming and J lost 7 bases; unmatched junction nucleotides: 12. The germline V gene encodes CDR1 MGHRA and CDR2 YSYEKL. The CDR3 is CASSQILAGDRRNEQFF. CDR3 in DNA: TGCGCCAGCAGCCAAATATTAGCGGGGGACCGAAGGAATGAGCAGTTCTTC.